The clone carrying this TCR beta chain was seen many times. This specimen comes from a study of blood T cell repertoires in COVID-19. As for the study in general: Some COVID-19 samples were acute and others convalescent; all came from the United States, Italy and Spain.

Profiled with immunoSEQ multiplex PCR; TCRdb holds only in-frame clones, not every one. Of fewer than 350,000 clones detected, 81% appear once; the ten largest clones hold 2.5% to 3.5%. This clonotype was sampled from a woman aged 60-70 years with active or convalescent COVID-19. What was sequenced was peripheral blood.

CDR3 in amino acids: CASSAIGRLVTQYF. CDR3 coding DNA: TGTGCCAGCAGTGCCATCGGGAGGCTCGTAACCCAGTACTTC. The chain links TRBV2 to TRBJ2-5; 7 positions match TRBD2. The CDR3 length is 14 residues. The ends lost 4 bases at V and 8 bases at J; junction bases unmatched: 10. Germline lookup yields CDR1 SNHLY and CDR2 FYNNEI. The full variable domain, completed using reference TRBV2 and TRBJ2-5, is EPEVTQTPSHQVTQMGQEVILRCVPISNHLYFYWYRQILGQKVEFLVSFYNNEISEKSEIFDDQFSVERPDGSNFTLKIRSTKLEDSAMYFCASSAIGRLVTQYFGPGTRLLVL.